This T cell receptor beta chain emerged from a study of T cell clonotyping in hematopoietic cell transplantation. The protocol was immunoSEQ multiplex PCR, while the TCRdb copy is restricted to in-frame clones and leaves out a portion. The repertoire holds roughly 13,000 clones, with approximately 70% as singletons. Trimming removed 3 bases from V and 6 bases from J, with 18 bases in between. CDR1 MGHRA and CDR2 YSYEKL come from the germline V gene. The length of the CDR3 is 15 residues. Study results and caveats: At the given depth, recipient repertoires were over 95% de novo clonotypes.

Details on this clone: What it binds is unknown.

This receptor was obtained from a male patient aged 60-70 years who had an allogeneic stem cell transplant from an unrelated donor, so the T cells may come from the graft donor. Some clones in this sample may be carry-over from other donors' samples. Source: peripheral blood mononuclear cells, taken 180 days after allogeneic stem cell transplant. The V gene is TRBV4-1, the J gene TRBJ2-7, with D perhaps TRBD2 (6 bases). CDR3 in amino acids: CASSQISGEGGEQYF. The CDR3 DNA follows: TGCGCCAGCAGCCAGATTAGCGGCGAGGGTGGCGAGCAGTACTTC.